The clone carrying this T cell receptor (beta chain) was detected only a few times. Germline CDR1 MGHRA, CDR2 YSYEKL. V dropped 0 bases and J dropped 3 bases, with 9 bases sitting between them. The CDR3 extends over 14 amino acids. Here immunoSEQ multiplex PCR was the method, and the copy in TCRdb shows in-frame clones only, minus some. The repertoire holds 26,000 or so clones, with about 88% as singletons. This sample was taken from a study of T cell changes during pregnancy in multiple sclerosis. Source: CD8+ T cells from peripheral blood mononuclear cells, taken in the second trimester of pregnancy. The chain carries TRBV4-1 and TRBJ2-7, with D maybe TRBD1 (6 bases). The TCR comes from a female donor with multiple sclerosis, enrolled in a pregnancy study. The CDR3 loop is CASSQDWGLYEQYF. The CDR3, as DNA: TGCGCCAGCAGCCAAGATTGGGGGCTCTACGAGCAGTACTTC.